This paragraph reports one T cell receptor (beta chain). This receptor's antigen is unknown. The sample holds no much larger clone one base away, and base qualities are not on file. To be selected, patients needed enough residual fresh-frozen tumor tissue and more than two years of available survival data. Molecular status otherwise varied across the glioblastoma patients, but none of them carried an isocitrate dehydrogenase mutation. PBMC were collected before vaccination, two weeks after the third vaccination, and at tumor progression if tumor progression occurred. Genomic DNA was extracted with the Qiagen DNeasy Blood extraction Kit. This sample was included in a study of glioma-infiltrating T cells after dendritic cell vaccination (dated by TCRdb to the mid-2010s). Background for the entire study: The cohort included roughly 15 glioblastoma patients drawn from Phase I and II dendritic cell vaccination trials, of whom 9 were newly diagnosed and 6 had recurrent disease. Autologous tumor lysate-pulsed dendritic cell vaccination was administered to the patients between the early 2000s and the early 2010s. To make the vaccine, monocyte-derived dendritic cells were cultured for roughly seven days with IL-4 and GM-CSF and then pulsed overnight with autologous tumor lysate. Three intradermal dendritic cell vaccine injections were administered to patients at biweekly intervals in the arm below the axilla. Deep sequencing of TCR beta CDR3 regions was used to quantify tumor-infiltrating lymphocyte content and compare tumor and blood repertoires in dendritic cell-vaccinated glioblastoma patients. Survival after dendritic cell vaccination was correlated with TCR sequencing metrics such as TIL content and the overlap between tumor and blood repertoires.

Using the immunoSEQ assay, TCRB CDR3 regions were amplified from 2 micrograms of genomic DNA, or from all available DNA when less than that was on hand. For multiplex PCR, 60 forward primers for TCR V beta segments and 13 reverse primers for J beta segments were used. To estimate the number of reads per starting template, synthetic control templates were added to each sample at limiting dilution. Reads of 87 bp were generated by sequencing on the Illumina HiSeq System. The original methods were these. PCR and sequencing errors were removed by a nearest neighbor algorithm that merged closely related sequences. TCR overlap was measured as the percentage of unique tumor TCR beta sequences that were also present in the peripheral blood of the same patient. Here the immuneACCESS table is served through TCRdb, limited to in-frame sequences with V and J called. Missing clones are a known gap in these copies; in checked studies unresolved V genes cover under half, and the rest lacks a known reason. V and J calls and clone size are copied from that table; D and trimming were computed from the DNA. This sample lists about 92,000 clones; approximately 90% were detected once. Roughly 14% of the sample goes to the ten largest clones.

Results the study describes overall, beyond this receptor: No direct relationship between TCR clonality and survival was found, suggesting that a diverse polyclonal response may matter. Higher estimated pretreatment TIL content predicted longer time to progression and overall survival after dendritic cell vaccination. The three-group TCR overlap response model was characterized as speculative, and prospective validation of the model was stated to be required. The cohort was small and heterogeneous, with few patients having full blood and tumor sets and even fewer initial-recurrent tumor pairs.

The sample was blood, taken before dendritic cell vaccination. The origin of this receptor is a human donor with glioblastoma.

The CDR3 loop reads CASSLTGSTNSPLHF. The nucleotide sequence reads TGTGCCAGCAGCTTAACAGGGTCTACTAATTCACCCCTCCACTTT. Recombination connected TRBV7-2 to TRBJ1-6, and perhaps TRBD1 as D gene, on 6 matching bases. CDR1 and CDR2 were assigned from the germline V gene as SGHTA and FQGNSA. Spanning cysteine to phenylalanine, the CDR3 consists of 15 amino acids. Only CDR3 DNA is held: 45 bases, read in frame from base 1. V loses 2 bases of germline sequence and J loses 6 bases, and the interval between the two ends is 11 bases.